This is a list of T cell receptor beta chains from one sample in a study of post-analysis software for immune sequencing data. Via MiXCR, TCRdb re-called the PCR reads, giving one row per CDR3 protein. The sample shows 650,000 to 850,000 distinct CDR3 sequences, around 46% of them seen only once. Sequenced input: blood. The receptors were sampled from a girl between 5 and 17 years old with multiple sclerosis. The CDR3 runs from the conserved cysteine through the conserved F or W. A D gene is named only where the DNA matches it firmly. A clone size is listed for some rows: how often the clone was seen (once, few, many), or a class if it is expanded.

J gene | V gene | D gene | CDR3 length | clone size | CDR3 DNA | CDR3 protein
TRBJ1-5 | TRBV18 | TRBD1 | 14 | few | TGTGCCAGCTCGGATCGGGACAGTTCGCAGCCCCAGCATTTT | CASSDRDSSQPQHF
TRBJ1-6 | TRBV12-3/TRBV12-4 | . | 13 | . | TGTGCCAGCACCGGGCAAGGGAATTCACCCCTCCACTTT | CASTGQGNSPLHF
TRBJ2-1 | TRBV27 | . | 15 | . | TGTGCCAGCAGTACCTTCCCGGGCGCTAGCAATGAGCAGTTCTTC | CASSTFPGASNEQFF
TRBJ2-1 | TRBV3-1 | . | 14 | . | TGTGCCAGCAGCCCCGTATCGAGGTGGGATGAGCAGTTCTTC | CASSPVSRWDEQFF
TRBJ2-5 | TRBV11-2 | TRBD2 | 21 | . | TGTGCCAGCAGCCTCATCCCCTCACTAGCGGGAGAGGGGGTCCGGCAAGAGACCCAGTACTTC | CASSLIPSLAGEGVRQETQYF
TRBJ2-1 | TRBV6-4 | TRBD2 | 16 | . | TGTGCCAGCAGTGACGATGCAGCGGGAGAGGTGGGTGAGCAGTTCTTC | CASSDDAAGEVGEQFF
TRBJ2-1 | TRBV9 | TRBD2 | 16 | . | TGTGCCAGCAGCACCCAACTAGCGGGAGTTCTCAATGAGCAGTTCTTC | CASSTQLAGVLNEQFF
TRBJ1-2 | TRBV6-1 | . | 15 | . | TGTGCCAGCAGTGAATTCTTGGACAAAGTCTATGGCTACACCTTC | CASSEFLDKVYGYTF
TRBJ1-4 | TRBV12-3/TRBV12-4 | . | 13 | . | TGTGCCAGCAGTTTCGGCAGTTACGAAAAACTGTTTTTT | CASSFGSYEKLFF
TRBJ2-5 | TRBV20-1 | . | 14 | . | TGCAGTGCTAGAGTTTGGACAGCCGAAGAGACCCAGTACTTC | CSARVWTAEETQYF
TRBJ1-5 | TRBV6-5 | . | 14 | few | TGTGCCAGCGGCCCGGGGGGGTCGAATCAGCCCCAGCATTTT | CASGPGGSNQPQHF
TRBJ2-5 | TRBV9 | . | 11 | . | TGTGCCAGCAGCCCCCTAGGCGGGCAGTACTTC | CASSPLGGQYF
TRBJ2-6 | TRBV12-3/TRBV12-4 | . | 16 | . | TGTGCCAGCAGTTTAGCCAGAAAACCTGGGGCCAACGTCCTGACTTTC | CASSLARKPGANVLTF
TRBJ2-3 | TRBV7-9 | TRBD2 | 14 | few | TGTGCCAGCCAGCGGGAGGGCCCGGGAGATACGCAGTATTTT | CASQREGPGDTQYF
TRBJ2-7 | TRBV14 | TRBD1 | 15 | . | TGTGCCAGCAGCCAAGTAGGGGGCGGAGTGGGCGAGCAGTACTTC | CASSQVGGGVGEQYF
TRBJ2-3 | TRBV29-1 | . | 14 | once | TGCAGCGTTGAGTTCATTCAGGGCCCAGATACGCAGTATTTT | CSVEFIQGPDTQYF
TRBJ2-7 | TRBV7-6 | . | 13 | . | TGTGCCAGCAGCCCCTTGGCAGTCGGGGAGCAGTACTTC | CASSPLAVGEQYF
TRBJ2-7 | TRBV29-1 | TRBD2 | 15 | few | TGCAGCGTTGAAGTAGCCGGGACTAGCAGCTACGAGCAGTACTTC | CSVEVAGTSSYEQYF
TRBJ1-6 | TRBV7-9 | . | 13 | few | TGTGCCAGCAGCCACGGCTCAATTTCACCCCTCCACTTT | CASSHGSISPLHF
TRBJ2-3 | TRBV11-2 | TRBD1 | 15 | . | TGTGCCAGCAGCTTTGGGACAGGCTCCACAGATACGCAGTATTTT | CASSFGTGSTDTQYF
TRBJ2-1 | TRBV7-9 | . | 16 | . | TGTGCCAGCAGCCCCGACGGCGGGTTGTACCAAGAGACCCAGTTCTTC | CASSPDGGLYQETQFF
TRBJ2-1 | TRBV19 | TRBD1 | 15 | once | TGTGCCAGTACCGGACAGGGGTCGTCCTACAATGAGCAGTTCTTC | CASTGQGSSYNEQFF
TRBJ2-5 | TRBV3-1 | . | 16 | . | TGTGCCAGCAGCCAAGATTACCGGGGCTACCAAGAGACCCAGTACTTC | CASSQDYRGYQETQYF
TRBJ2-7 | TRBV5-1 | . | 13 | . | TGCGCCAGCAGCTTGAACAGCCCCTACGAGCAGTACTTC | CASSLNSPYEQYF
TRBJ2-7 | TRBV6-6 | TRBD1 | 16 | . | TGTGCCAGCAGTATCAACAGGGGGTACGGCTCCTACGAGCAGTACTTC | CASSINRGYGSYEQYF
TRBJ2-4 | TRBV29-1 | TRBD2 | 15 | . | TGCAGCGTCGGGACTAGCGGACTAGCCAAAAACATTCAGTACTTC | CSVGTSGLAKNIQYF